This TCR beta chain derives from a study of regulatory T cells in long-lasting Graves disease. Across the whole study: Those with persistent Graves' disease had received antithyroid drugs for over 5 years with positive TSH receptor antibodies.

Notes on the study in general: Persistent patients shared more public clonotypes (2,741) than newly diagnosed patients (approximately 1,000). Newly diagnosed Graves' patients exceeded persistent ones in TCR diversity.

The time point here: persistent/refractory GD, antithyroid drugs over 5 years with positive TRAb. The TCR library was made from RNA extracted from PBMCs. Guidelines of the American Thyroid Association were used to diagnose Graves' disease. To make TCR beta libraries, researchers used iRepertoire HTBI primers and Arm-PCR of CDR3 regions. TCRdb reprocessed the multiplex PCR reads via MiXCR and lists one record per CDR3 protein. The sample includes 500,000 to 800,000 distinct CDR3 sequences, about 32% of them seen just once. CDR1 and CDR2 (germline): SGHRS, YFSETQ. V was cut by 0 bases and J by 0 bases, with 16 bases left in between. The length of the CDR3 is 17 residues. This clonotype came up many times. Its antigen is currently unknown.

The chain carries TRBV5-1 and TRBJ2-7; D is unresolved. Sequences were derived from peripheral blood mononuclear cells (PBMCs), sampled when the disease was refractory, from a patient treated with antithyroid drugs. This clonotype originated in a female donor with Graves disease. CDR3 bases: TGCGCCAGCAGCTTGGAGGGATTGGGTCCCCACTCCTACGAGCAGTACTTC. Its protein is CASSLEGLGPHSYEQYF.